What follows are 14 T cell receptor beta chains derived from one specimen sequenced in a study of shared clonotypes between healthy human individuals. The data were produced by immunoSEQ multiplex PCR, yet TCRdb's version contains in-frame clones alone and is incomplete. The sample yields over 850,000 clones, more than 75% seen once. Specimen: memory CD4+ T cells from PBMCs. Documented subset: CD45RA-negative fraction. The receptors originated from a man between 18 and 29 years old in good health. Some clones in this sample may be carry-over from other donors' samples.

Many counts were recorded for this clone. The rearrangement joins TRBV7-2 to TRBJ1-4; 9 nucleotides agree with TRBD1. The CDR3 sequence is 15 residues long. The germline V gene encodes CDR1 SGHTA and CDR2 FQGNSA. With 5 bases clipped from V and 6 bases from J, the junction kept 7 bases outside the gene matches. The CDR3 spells CASSQKTGGYEKLFF. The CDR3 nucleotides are TGTGCCAGCAGCCAAAAGACAGGGGGGTATGAAAAACTGTTTTTT.

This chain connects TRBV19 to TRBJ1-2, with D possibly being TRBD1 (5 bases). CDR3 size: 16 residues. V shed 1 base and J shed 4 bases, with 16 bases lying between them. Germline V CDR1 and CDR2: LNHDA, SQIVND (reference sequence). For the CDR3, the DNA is TGTGCCAGTAGTATAGTAGGGGCCAGGTTGGGCTATGGCTACACCTTC. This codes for CASSIVGARLGYGYTF. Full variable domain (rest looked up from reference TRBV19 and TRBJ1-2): DGGITQSPKYLFRKEGQNVTLSCEQNLNHDAMYWYRQDPGQGLRLIYYSQIVNDFQKGDIAEGYSVSREKKESFPLTVTSAQKNPTAFYLCASSIVGARLGYGYTFGSGTRLTVV.

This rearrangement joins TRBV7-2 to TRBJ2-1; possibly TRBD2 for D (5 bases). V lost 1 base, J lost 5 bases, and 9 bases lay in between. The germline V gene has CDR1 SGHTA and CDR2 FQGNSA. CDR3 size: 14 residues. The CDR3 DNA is TGTGCCAGCAGCTTAGTGGCCGGGAACAATGAGCAGTTCTTC. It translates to CASSLVAGNNEQFF.

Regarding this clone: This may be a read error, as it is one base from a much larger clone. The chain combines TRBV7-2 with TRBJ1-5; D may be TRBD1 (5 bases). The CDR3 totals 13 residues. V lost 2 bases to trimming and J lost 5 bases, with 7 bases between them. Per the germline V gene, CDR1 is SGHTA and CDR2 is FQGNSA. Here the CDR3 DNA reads TGTGCCAGCAGCTTAATCAGGGATCAGCCCCAGCATTTT. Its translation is CASSLIRDQPQHF.

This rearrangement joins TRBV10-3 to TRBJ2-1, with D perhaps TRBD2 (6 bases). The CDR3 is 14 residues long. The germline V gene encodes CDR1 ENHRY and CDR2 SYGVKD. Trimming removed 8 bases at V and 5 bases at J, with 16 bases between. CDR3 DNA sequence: TGTGCCATCGGACCCGGGACTGTTAACAATGAGCAGTTCTTC. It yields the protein CAIGPGTVNNEQFF.

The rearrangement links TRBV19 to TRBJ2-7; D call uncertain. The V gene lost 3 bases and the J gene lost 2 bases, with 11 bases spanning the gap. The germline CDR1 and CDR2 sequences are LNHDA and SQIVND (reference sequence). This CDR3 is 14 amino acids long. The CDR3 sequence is CASSISNSPYEQYF. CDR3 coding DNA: TGTGCCAGTAGTATTAGTAACAGCCCCTACGAGCAGTACTTC.

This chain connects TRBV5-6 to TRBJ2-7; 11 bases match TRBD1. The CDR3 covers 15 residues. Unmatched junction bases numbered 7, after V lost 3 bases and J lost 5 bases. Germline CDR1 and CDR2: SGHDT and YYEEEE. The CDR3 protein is CASSSPGTGGHEQYF. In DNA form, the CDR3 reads TGTGCCAGCAGCTCCCCCGGGACAGGGGGACACGAGCAGTACTTC.

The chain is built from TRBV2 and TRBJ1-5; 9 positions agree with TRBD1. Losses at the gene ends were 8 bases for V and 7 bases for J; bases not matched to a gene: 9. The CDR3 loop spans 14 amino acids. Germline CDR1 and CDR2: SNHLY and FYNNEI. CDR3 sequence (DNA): TGTGCCAGCGCACGGACAGGGGAAGGGCAGCCCCAGCATTTT. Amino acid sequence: CASARTGEGQPQHF. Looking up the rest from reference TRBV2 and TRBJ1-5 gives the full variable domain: EPEVTQTPSHQVTQMGQEVILRCVPISNHLYFYWYRQILGQKVEFLVSFYNNEISEKSEIFDDQFSVERPDGSNFTLKIRSTKLEDSAMYFCASARTGEGQPQHFGDGTRLSIL.

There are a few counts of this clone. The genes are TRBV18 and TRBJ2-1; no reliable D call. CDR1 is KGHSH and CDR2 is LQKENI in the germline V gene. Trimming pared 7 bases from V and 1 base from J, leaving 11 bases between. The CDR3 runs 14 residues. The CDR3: CASYRGGSYNEQFF. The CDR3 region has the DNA TGTGCCAGCTACCGTGGTGGGTCCTACAATGAGCAGTTCTTC.

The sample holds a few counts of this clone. DNA for the CDR3: TGTGCCAGCAGCCCGGAGCTAGCGGGAGGATACGAGCAGTACTTC. Translation: CASSPELAGGYEQYF. The chain has TRBV7-2 and TRBJ2-7; 11 bases map to TRBD2. V was clipped by 5 bases and J by 4 bases; unmatched bases: 7. Germline lookup yields CDR1 SGHTA and CDR2 FQGNSA. The CDR3 extends over 15 amino acids.

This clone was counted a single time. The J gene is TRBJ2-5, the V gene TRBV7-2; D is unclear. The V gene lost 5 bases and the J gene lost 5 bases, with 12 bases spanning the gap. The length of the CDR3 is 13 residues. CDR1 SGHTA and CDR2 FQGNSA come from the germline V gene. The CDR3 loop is CASSRANGETQYF. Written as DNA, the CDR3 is TGTGCCAGCAGCCGAGCCAACGGGGAGACCCAGTACTTC.

The CDR3 is CASSPPRGRTGELFF. The CDR3 nucleotides are TGTGCCAGCAGCCCCCCCAGGGGGCGAACCGGGGAGCTGTTTTTT. The chain is built from TRBV5-4 and TRBJ2-2; 8 nucleotides match TRBD1. V was clipped by 4 bases and J by 5 bases; unmatched bases: 7. The CDR3 is 15 amino acids. The germline gives CDR1 SGHNT, CDR2 YYREEE (reference sequence).

The DNA for the CDR3 is TGTGCCAGCAGCTTCGACAGAATCTCTGGGGCCAACGTCCTGACTTTC. Translating it yields CASSFDRISGANVLTF. The chain joins TRBV7-8 to TRBJ2-6, with a weak D call TRBD1 (5 bases). The CDR3 is 16 residues long. With 3 bases removed from V and 0 bases from J, the gap between germline ends came to 9 bases. Germline values: CDR1 SGHVS, CDR2 FQNEAQ.

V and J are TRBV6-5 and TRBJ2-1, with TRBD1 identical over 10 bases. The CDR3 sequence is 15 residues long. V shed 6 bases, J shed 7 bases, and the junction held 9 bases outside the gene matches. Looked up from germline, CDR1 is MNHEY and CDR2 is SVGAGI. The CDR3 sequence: CASRRDRGQRNEQFF. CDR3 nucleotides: TGTGCCAGCAGGAGGGACAGGGGACAGCGAAATGAGCAGTTCTTC.